Listed below are T cell receptor beta chains from one sample, sequenced in a study of blood T cell repertoires in COVID-19. Libraries were prepared by immunoSEQ multiplex PCR; TCRdb keeps only in-frame clonotypes and omits some of them. The table has under 250,000 clones, over 75% seen once. Sequencing input: PBMCs or T cells enriched from blood (not recorded which). The receptors were sampled from a woman aged 55-69 years who had recovered from COVID-19. The CDR3 runs from the conserved cysteine through the conserved F or W. D genes are given only for firm matches. Not all rows give a size; the values are once, few, many and, for expanded clones, a class.

v_gene	d_gene	abundance	j_gene	CDR3nt	CDR3aa
TRBV5-8	.	.	TRBJ1-6	TGTGCCAGCAGCCGAGTTCGGAGCTCCTATAATTCACCCCTCCACTTT	CASSRVRSSYNSPLHF
TRBV19	TRBD1	.	TRBJ2-2	TGTGCCAGTAGTGCACAGGGGGGTGGCACCGGGGAGCTGTTTTTT	CASSAQGGGTGELFF
TRBV7-2	TRBD2	once	TRBJ2-5	TGTGCCAGCAGCTCCCTCTTAGCGGGGGGAGAGACCCAGTACTTC	CASSSLLAGGETQYF
TRBV6-2/TRBV6-3	TRBD2	.	TRBJ2-7	TGTGCCAGCAGTCGACGACTAGCGGGGGGCTCCTACGAGCAGTACTTC	CASSRRLAGGSYEQYF
TRBV5-4	TRBD1	.	TRBJ1-5	TGTGCCAGCAGCTTGACAGGGGTGGGCAATCAGCCCCAGCATTTT	CASSLTGVGNQPQHF
TRBV5-1	.	once	TRBJ1-4	TGCGCCAGCAGCTTGGACAGGGTGGAGAAACTGTTTTTT	CASSLDRVEKLFF
TRBV7-3	.	.	TRBJ2-1	TGTGCCAGCAGCTCCGGATACAGAGACAATGAGCAGTTCTTC	CASSSGYRDNEQFF
TRBV29-1	.	few	TRBJ1-1	TGCAGCGTTACAGGGTACACTGAAGCTTTCTTT	CSVTGYTEAFF
TRBV9	.	.	TRBJ2-7	TGTGCCAGCAGCCCCCCGGGTAGCGCACTCTACGAGCAGTACTTC	CASSPPGSALYEQYF
TRBV19	.	.	TRBJ1-2	TGTGCCAGTAGTATTTGGGGGGGAAACTATGGCTACACCTTC	CASSIWGGNYGYTF
TRBV2	TRBD1	.	TRBJ2-2	TGTGCCAGCAGACGTCGACAGGGTGACACCGGGGAGCTGTTTTTT	CASRRRQGDTGELFF
TRBV28	TRBD2	.	TRBJ2-3	TGTGCCAGCAGTTTCGGATCGGCTAGCGGGAGCACAGATACGCAGTATTTT	CASSFGSASGSTDTQYF
TRBV9	.	.	TRBJ2-1	TGTGCCAGCAGCCCTAGTGCTAGAGCGGGCCAGCTCAATGAGCAGTTCTTC	CASSPSARAGQLNEQFF
TRBV4-2	TRBD1	once	TRBJ2-7	TGTGCCAGCAGCCAAGATAAAGAGGGGGCGAGGTCCTACGAGCAGTACTTC	CASSQDKEGARSYEQYF
TRBV6-4	.	.	TRBJ1-6	TGTGCCAGCAGTGACTCGAACGCGGGTAATTCACCCCTCCACTTT	CASSDSNAGNSPLHF
TRBV11-3	TRBD1	.	TRBJ2-5	TGTGCCAGCAGCTTACGCGGAGGACAGGGGGGTGAGACCCAGTACTTC	CASSLRGGQGGETQYF
TRBV5-4	.	.	TRBJ2-2	TGTGCCAGCAGCTTCACAGGGCTCTCCTTCACCGGGGAGCTGTTTTTT	CASSFTGLSFTGELFF
TRBV6-6	TRBD2	.	TRBJ2-5	TGTGCCAGCAGACTAGCGGGGGGGGAGACCCAGTACTTC	CASRLAGGETQYF
TRBV4-2	.	.	TRBJ2-3	TGTGCCAGCAGCCCCCAAGGGAGTAGCACAGATACGCAGTATTTT	CASSPQGSSTDTQYF
TRBV12-3/TRBV12-4	.	.	TRBJ1-4	TGTGCCAGCAGGGGACACCCGAATGAAAAACTGTTTTTT	CASRGHPNEKLFF
TRBV29-1	.	.	TRBJ2-1	TGCAGCTCGACCGGACTCTACTACAATGAGCAGTTCTTC	CSSTGLYYNEQFF
TRBV7-3	TRBD1	.	TRBJ1-4	TGTGCCAGCAGCAAAACAGGGGCTTATGAAAAACTGTTTTTT	CASSKTGAYEKLFF
TRBV7-2	.	.	TRBJ2-4	TGTGCCAGCAGCCCTCAGGGGAGGGCCCCCAAAAACATTCAGTACTTC	CASSPQGRAPKNIQYF
TRBV19	.	.	TRBJ1-5	TGTGCCAGTAGTATTTACCCAGGGCAGACTAGCAATCAGCCCCAGCATTTT	CASSIYPGQTSNQPQHF
TRBV6-2/TRBV6-3	TRBD1	.	TRBJ2-4	TGTGCCAGCAGTTTTACGGGACAGGGGGCCAAAAACATTCAGTACTTC	CASSFTGQGAKNIQYF
TRBV25-1	.	once	TRBJ2-7	TGTGCCAGCAGTCCAATTAGGGAGCTAGCCGAGCAGTACTTC	CASSPIRELAEQYF
TRBV12-3/TRBV12-4	.	.	TRBJ1-2	TGTGCCAGCAGCCTCGACAGAAACTATGGCTACACCTTC	CASSLDRNYGYTF
TRBV5-4	TRBD2	once	TRBJ2-3	TGTGCCAGCAGCGCCGCACTAGCGGGACACACAGATACGCAGTATTTT	CASSAALAGHTDTQYF
TRBV5-5	.	.	TRBJ2-2	TGTGCCAGCAGCTTGTTGGCCGCGGCCGGGGGCACCGGGGAGCTGTTTTTT	CASSLLAAAGGTGELFF
TRBV28	.	once	TRBJ1-3	TGTGCCAGCAGTTTATACAATTCTGGAAACACCATATATTTT	CASSLYNSGNTIYF
TRBV29-1	TRBD1	.	TRBJ1-2	TGCAGCGTGTTACAGGGGGCGGTAAATGGCTACACCTTC	CSVLQGAVNGYTF
TRBV10-3	TRBD1	.	TRBJ1-6	TGTGCCATCAGGGGGACAGGAAACTCCTATAATTCACCCCTCCACTTT	CAIRGTGNSYNSPLHF
TRBV19	TRBD1	.	TRBJ2-1	TGTGCCAGTAGTCTAGGAGGACAGGGCCGGAATAATGAGCAGTTCTTC	CASSLGGQGRNNEQFF
TRBV2	TRBD1	.	TRBJ2-1	TGTGCCAGCAGCACCCCAACCGGGACAGTTGCTCTCAGCTCCTACAATGAGCAGTTCTTC	CASSTPTGTVALSSYNEQFF
TRBV10-3	.	.	TRBJ1-1	TGTGCCACCTACGCCGGGGAGGGGCTCGAAGCTTTCTTT	CATYAGEGLEAFF
TRBV2	.	.	TRBJ1-2	TGTGCCAGCAGTGAAGCGGCAGGGGCGGGTGGCTACACCTTC	CASSEAAGAGGYTF
TRBV11-2	TRBD2	.	TRBJ2-3	TGTGCCAGCAGACCTAGCGGGGGGGCTGATACGCAGTATTTT	CASRPSGGADTQYF
TRBV7-6	TRBD1	.	TRBJ1-1	TGTGCCAGCAGCCGCGGACAGGGAGGAACTGAAGCTTTCTTT	CASSRGQGGTEAFF
TRBV19	.	.	TRBJ1-5	TGTGCCAGTAGTATAAGGAGGGATAGTTTGAGCAATCAGCCCCAGCATTTT	CASSIRRDSLSNQPQHF
TRBV2	TRBD2	.	TRBJ2-5	TGTGCCAGCAGAGGACTAGCGCAAGAGACCCAGTACTTC	CASRGLAQETQYF
TRBV18	.	.	TRBJ2-5	TGTGCCAGCTCACCAAGTCTTTACAGGTTCCCCCAAGAGACCCAGTACTTC	CASSPSLYRFPQETQYF
TRBV9	TRBD2	few	TRBJ2-6	TGTGCCAGCAGCGTGAGGACTAGCGGGGGCTCTGGGGCCAACGTCCTGACTTTC	CASSVRTSGGSGANVLTF
TRBV15	.	.	TRBJ1-1	TGTGCCACCAGCAGAGGCCTAAACACTGAAGCTTTCTTT	CATSRGLNTEAFF
TRBV7-6	.	.	TRBJ2-6	TGTGCCAGCAGCCCAGACATTGGTGGGGCCAACGTCCTGACTTTC	CASSPDIGGANVLTF
TRBV2	TRBD2	.	TRBJ2-3	TGTGCCAGCAGAATCCTTGGACTAGCGGGGGGGCACACGCAGTATTTT	CASRILGLAGGHTQYF
TRBV10-3	.	.	TRBJ2-3	TGTGCCATCATGAGCGGTAGCACAGATACGCAGTATTTT	CAIMSGSTDTQYF